Following are 27 T cell receptor beta chains from one sample sequenced in a study of T cell responses to AZD1222 COVID-19 vaccine. Here immunoSEQ multiplex PCR was the method, and the copy in TCRdb shows in-frame clones only, minus some. The table shows about 48,000 clones, with over 75% occurring only once. This specimen was peripheral blood, taken 28 days after the second AZD1222 dose. These receptors all come from an adult who received the AZD1222 COVID-19 vaccine.

This rearrangement joins TRBV10-2 to TRBJ1-2; 7 positions agree with TRBD1. Germline V gives CDR1 WSHSY, CDR2 SAAADI. V was clipped by 5 bases and J by 6 bases; unmatched bases: 6. The CDR3 has 13 residues. CDR3 residues: CASSPAGQDGYTF. The CDR3 DNA reads as TGCGCCAGCAGTCCAGCCGGACAGGATGGCTACACCTTC.

The rearrangement links TRBV7-2 to TRBJ1-2; D uncertain. Germline CDR1 is SGHTA and CDR2 is FQGNSA. The CDR3 is made up of 14 amino acids. Between the trimmed V and J ends, which lost 2 bases and 1 base, there was a span of 8 bases. This chain's CDR3 is CASSLRGFNYGYTF. The CDR3 coding sequence is TGTGCCAGCAGCTTAAGAGGATTTAACTATGGCTACACCTTC.

The gene calls are TRBV10-3 and TRBJ1-4; possibly TRBD1 for D (6 bases). Germline V gene sequence: CDR1 ENHRY, CDR2 SYGVKD. CDR3 size: 16 residues. The V end lost 9 bases, the J end lost 2 bases, and 19 bases lay between the germline ends. The CDR3 loop reads CAIILRGMGTNEKLFF. The CDR3 region has the DNA TGTGCCATTATCCTAAGGGGGATGGGGACTAATGAAAAACTGTTTTTT.

The chain uses TRBV28 and TRBJ1-2; D may be TRBD1 (5 bases). Trimming removed 2 bases at V and 4 bases at J, with 8 bases between. This CDR3 comprises 13 residues. Germline V CDR1 and CDR2: MDHEN, SYDVKM. CDR3 region: CASSLRDGYGYTF. The CDR3 nucleotides are TGTGCCAGCAGTTTAAGGGACGGCTATGGCTACACCTTC.

The gene calls are TRBV27 and TRBJ2-7; D is undetermined. This CDR3 has 15 residues. Germline V gene sequence: CDR1 MNHEY, CDR2 SMNVEV (reference sequence). V lost 5 bases and J lost 4, with 18 bases in between. CDR3 nucleotides: TGTGCCAGCAGTCACGACCCTCTCCTAGATTACGAGCAGTACTTC. This translates into CASSHDPLLDYEQYF.

The chain joins TRBV21-1 to TRBJ1-2; the DNA was not compared with TRBD1, the D call given in the table. TRBV21-1 is flagged as a pseudogene. The CDR3 has 12 residues. The CDR3: CADNRVRYGYTF. CDR3 DNA: TGTGCTGATAACAGGGTTAGGTATGGCTACACCTTC.

The rearrangement uses TRBV7-9 and TRBJ1-2; D is unresolved. The CDR3 extends over 15 amino acids. Germline values: CDR1 SEHNR, CDR2 FQNEAQ (reference sequence). V was pared by 1 base and J by 5 bases, with 14 bases between. The CDR3 region is CASSLGSGERYGYTF. The DNA of the CDR3 is TGTGCCAGCAGCTTAGGTTCAGGTGAAAGATATGGCTACACCTTC.

V is TRBV19 and J is TRBJ2-2; 7 bases align to TRBD2. This CDR3 comprises 18 residues. The trim removed 5 bases at V and 1 base at J, leaving 13 bases unmatched. Germline CDR1 and CDR2: LNHDA and SQIVND (reference sequence). The CDR3 region has the DNA TGTGCCAGTAGTCCCGCAGGGTTGGCTAGCGGGAACACCGGGGAGCTGTTTTTT. Its protein is CASSPAGLASGNTGELFF.

This clone was found a few times. The chain employs TRBV11-2 and TRBJ1-6; TRBD1 aligns across 9 bases. The trim removed 1 base at V and 7 bases at J, leaving 5 bases unmatched. The CDR3 loop spans 16 amino acids. Germline-derived CDR1 and CDR2 are SGHAT and FQNNGV. This CDR3 reads CASSLAWGQGNSPLHF. Written as DNA, the CDR3 is TGTGCCAGCAGCTTAGCCTGGGGACAGGGCAATTCACCCCTCCACTTT.

The chain is built from TRBV11-2 and TRBJ2-3; 8 bases are a match to TRBD2. CDR3 length: 15 residues. After removal of 6 bases from V and 2 bases from J, the junction contained 7 bases not matched to a gene. The germline V gene encodes CDR1 SGHAT and CDR2 FQNNGV. CDR3 region: CASRRLAGATDTQYF. The CDR3 coding sequence is TGTGCCAGCAGAAGGCTAGCGGGTGCCACAGATACGCAGTATTTT.

The rearrangement uses TRBV10-3 and TRBJ2-3; 8 nucleotides match TRBD2. J lost 4 bases, V lost 6 bases, and 6 bases had no gene match. CDR1 and CDR2 from the germline V gene are ENHRY and SYGVKD. This CDR3 has 14 residues. CDR3 nucleotides: TGTGCCATCAGACCTCACGGGGGGGCAGATACGCAGTATTTT. This codes for CAIRPHGGADTQYF.

The chain links TRBV19 to TRBJ1-5; weak D call: TRBD1 (5 bases). This CDR3 contains 18 residues. Germline values: CDR1 LNHDA, CDR2 SQIVND (reference sequence). The V and J ends lost 7 bases and 8 bases respectively, with 30 bases between them. The CDR3 spells CASNPEGLGLGSIEPQHF. The CDR3, as DNA: TGTGCCAGTAACCCCGAGGGGTTGGGGTTGGGTTCGATAGAGCCCCAGCATTTT. Variable domain in full (rest from reference TRBV19 and TRBJ1-5): DGGITQSPKYLFRKEGQNVTLSCEQNLNHDAMYWYRQDPGQGLRLIYYSQIVNDFQKGDIAEGYSVSREKKESFPLTVTSAQKNPTAFYLCASNPEGLGLGSIEPQHFGDGTRLSIL.

V gene TRBV14 combines with J gene TRBJ2-7; TRBD1 is a possible D gene (5 bases). This CDR3 contains 15 residues. The V end was cut by 1 base, the J end by 4 bases, with 14 bases between. Germline CDR1 SGHDN, CDR2 FVKESK. CDR3 in amino acids: CASSQVSQVKYEQYF. The CDR3 DNA reads TGTGCCAGCAGCCAAGTTTCACAGGTGAAATACGAGCAGTACTTC.

The chain employs TRBV19 and TRBJ2-7; 9 nucleotides agree with TRBD1. The CDR3 sequence is 13 residues long. Germline CDR1 and CDR2: LNHDA and SQIVND (reference sequence). V was clipped by 5 bases and J by 4 bases; unmatched bases: 3. The CDR3 sequence is CASSLGQGYEQYF. Written as DNA, the CDR3 is TGTGCCAGTAGTTTGGGACAGGGTTACGAGCAGTACTTC.

The V gene is TRBV2, the J gene TRBJ1-4, with TRBD1 as a possible D gene (5 bases). V was cut by 2 bases and J by 12 bases, with 22 bases left in between. This CDR3 contains 16 residues. Germline CDR1 SNHLY, CDR2 FYNNEI. The CDR3 sequence: CASSERGAAVMSELFF. CDR3 DNA: TGTGCCAGCAGTGAAAGAGGGGCCGCTGTAATGAGTGAACTGTTTTTT.

CDR3 DNA: TGTGCCAGCGTGCCTTCTGGAAACACCATATATTTT. Its translation is CASVPSGNTIYF. The genes are TRBV12-3 or TRBV12-4 and TRBJ1-3; D gene unclear. V was shortened by 8 bases and J by 1 base, with 6 bases between the two germline ends. This CDR3 region has 12 residues.

The rearrangement uses TRBV7-9 and TRBJ2-7; 7 positions match TRBD2. Germline lookup yields CDR1 SEHNR and CDR2 FQNEAQ (reference sequence). The CDR3 extends over 13 amino acids. V shed 5 bases, J shed 0 bases, and the junction held 1 base outside the gene matches. The CDR3 region is CASSRGDSYEQYF. The CDR3 DNA follows: TGTGCCAGCAGCCGGGGGGACTCCTACGAGCAGTACTTC.

This chain links TRBV7-9 with TRBJ2-7, with D perhaps TRBD1 (7 bases). The germline V gene has CDR1 SEHNR and CDR2 FQNEAQ (reference sequence). Trimming pared 2 bases from V and 0 bases from J, leaving 14 bases between. CDR3 length: 16 amino acids. CDR3: CASSLSRRGLSYEQYF. As DNA, the CDR3 is TGTGCCAGCAGCTTATCTCGGAGGGGGCTCTCCTACGAGCAGTACTTC.

The chain is built from TRBV10-1 and TRBJ2-5; D is ambiguous. Germline CDR1 is WNHNN and CDR2 is SYGVQD (reference sequence). The CDR3 sequence is 13 residues long. The V gene lost 4 bases and the J gene lost 5 bases, with 11 bases spanning the gap. CDR3 bases: TGCGCCAGCAGTGCCCAGGTCGGGGAGACCCAGTACTTC. Its protein is CASSAQVGETQYF.

CDR3 sequence (DNA): TGTGCCAGCAGCTCGGGGGGAGGACTGAACGAGCAGTACTTC. This codes for CASSSGGGLNEQYF. The V call is TRBV28, the J call TRBJ2-7; 7 bases match TRBD2. CDR3 length: 14 residues. The J segment lost 5 bases and the V segment lost 6 bases, leaving 10 bases of the junction unmatched. Germline CDR1 MDHEN, CDR2 SYDVKM.

The chain employs TRBV6-5 and TRBJ1-5, with unresolved D. V was pared by 6 bases and J by 3 bases, with 12 bases between. This CDR3 contains 14 residues. In germline, CDR1 is MNHEY, CDR2 SVGAGI. CDR3 DNA: TGTGCCAGCAGGGGAGGACGGATCAATCAGCCCCAGCATTTT. This translates into CASRGGRINQPQHF.

The chain links TRBV29-1 to TRBJ1-2, with 8 positions matching TRBD1. The CDR3 has 14 residues. The ends lost 7 bases at V and 8 bases at J; junction bases unmatched: 15. Per germline, CDR1 SQVTM and CDR2 ANQGSEA. In nucleotides, the CDR3 is TGCAGCGCAGGAAGACAGGGGTTGGCGGAGGGCTACACCTTC. Translated, it gives CSAGRQGLAEGYTF.

The rearrangement joins TRBV6-6 to TRBJ2-3; possibly TRBD1 for D (6 bases). The CDR3 has 15 residues. V was cut by 2 bases and J by 6 bases, with 15 bases left in between. Germline-derived CDR1 and CDR2 are MNHNY and SVGAGI (reference sequence). In nucleotides, the CDR3 is TGTGCCAGCAGTTACCGTAATCCAGGGGTGGATACGCAGTATTTT. Residues: CASSYRNPGVDTQYF.

The chain links TRBV3-1 (or the pseudogene TRBV3-2) to TRBJ2-7; TRBD1 aligns across 8 bases. Germline CDR1 and CDR2: LGHDT and YNNKEL (reference sequence). This CDR3 contains 14 residues. V trimming: 0 bases; J trimming: 6 bases; junction bases outside the gene matches: 4. In DNA, the CDR3 is TGTGCCAGCAGCCAAGAGTCAGGGGGCGCCGAGCAGTACTTC. Its protein is CASSQESGGAEQYF.

V usage is TRBV3-1 (or the pseudogene TRBV3-2) and J usage is TRBJ1-6; 9 bases match TRBD1. The germline V gene encodes CDR1 LGHDT and CDR2 YNNKEL (reference sequence). V was pared by 0 bases and J by 7 bases, with 1 base of the junction left unmatched. CDR3 size: 15 residues. The CDR3 DNA reads TGTGCCAGCAGCCAAGACGGGACAGGGAATTCACCCCTCCACTTT. Its translation is CASSQDGTGNSPLHF.

The J gene is TRBJ2-6, the V gene TRBV7-2; the match to TRBD2 covers 8 bases. Per germline, CDR1 SGHTA and CDR2 FQGNSA. After removal of 6 bases from V and 3 bases from J, the junction contained 16 bases not matched to a gene. The CDR3 extends over 19 amino acids. CDR3 residues: CASRGPLTGGPRGANVLTF. CDR3 nucleotides: TGTGCCAGCAGAGGACCTTTAACGGGAGGGCCCCGTGGGGCCAACGTCCTGACTTTC.

In DNA, the CDR3 is TGTGCCAGCAACAAGGGCCTAAATTCACCCCTCCACTTT. Translation gives CASNKGLNSPLHF. V is TRBV25-1 and J is TRBJ1-6, with D uncertain. Trimming removed 7 bases from V and 7 bases from J, with 11 bases in between. The length of the CDR3 is 13 residues. The germline V gene encodes CDR1 MGHDK and CDR2 SYGVNS.